The TCR beta chain described here comes from a study of chemoradiotherapy in HPV16-positive cancers. Generated by immunoSEQ multiplex PCR, the TCRdb table keeps only in-frame clones and is missing some. The data contain some 4,200 clones, roughly 74% of them singletons. In regard to this clone: Its specificity is not known.

This CDR3 spans 12 amino acids. Germline CDR1 and CDR2: SQVTM and ANQGSEA. Germline trimming cut 6 bases from V and 7 bases from J; bases unmatched to any gene: 6. Samples were taken several times over chemoradiotherapy. The study, taken as a whole, reports: HPV-responsive T-cell expansion during chemoradiotherapy was linked to improved recurrence-free survival in HPV16-positive patients. During treatment, candidate HPV-specific clones and E7-related motifs expanded in tumor.

This chain links TRBV29-1 with TRBJ1-1; the match to TRBD1 covers 9 bases. This material was acquired from a patient who underwent chemoradiotherapy. This receptor was identified in a human donor with HPV-associated anogenital cancer. The CDR3 DNA reads TGCAGCGTCCGACAGGGGGAGGGTGAAGCTTTCTTT. Its protein is CSVRQGEGEAFF.